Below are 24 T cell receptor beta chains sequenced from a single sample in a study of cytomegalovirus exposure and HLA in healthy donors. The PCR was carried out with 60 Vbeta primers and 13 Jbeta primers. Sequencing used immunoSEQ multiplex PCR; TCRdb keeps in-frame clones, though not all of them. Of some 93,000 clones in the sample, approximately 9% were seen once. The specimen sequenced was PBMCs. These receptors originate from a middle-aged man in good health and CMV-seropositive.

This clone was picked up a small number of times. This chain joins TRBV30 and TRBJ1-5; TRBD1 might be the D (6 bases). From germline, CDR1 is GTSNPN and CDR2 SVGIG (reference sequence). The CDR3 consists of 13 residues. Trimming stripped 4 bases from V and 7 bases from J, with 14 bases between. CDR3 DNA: TGTGCCTGGAATAACAGGGCAGGACAGCCCCAGCATTTT. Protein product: CAWNNRAGQPQHF. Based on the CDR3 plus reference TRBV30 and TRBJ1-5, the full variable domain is SQTIHQWPATLVQPVGSPLSLECTVEGTSNPNLYWYRQAAGRGLQLLFYSVGIGQISSEVPQNLSASRPQDRQFILSSKKLLLSDSGFYLCAWNNRAGQPQHFGDGTRLSIL.

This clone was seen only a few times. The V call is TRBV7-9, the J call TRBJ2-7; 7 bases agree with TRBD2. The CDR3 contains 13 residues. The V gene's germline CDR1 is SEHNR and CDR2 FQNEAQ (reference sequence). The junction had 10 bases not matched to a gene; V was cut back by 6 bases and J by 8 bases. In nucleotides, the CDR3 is TGTGCCAGCAGACTAGCGATGGGAGGTCAGCAGTACTTC. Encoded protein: CASRLAMGGQQYF.

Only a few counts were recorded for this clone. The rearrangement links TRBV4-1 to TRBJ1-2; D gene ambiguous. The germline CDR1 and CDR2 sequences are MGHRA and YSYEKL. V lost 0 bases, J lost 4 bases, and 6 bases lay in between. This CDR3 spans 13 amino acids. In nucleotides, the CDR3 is TGCGCCAGCAGCCAAGATCGAGCCTATGGCTACACCTTC. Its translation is CASSQDRAYGYTF.

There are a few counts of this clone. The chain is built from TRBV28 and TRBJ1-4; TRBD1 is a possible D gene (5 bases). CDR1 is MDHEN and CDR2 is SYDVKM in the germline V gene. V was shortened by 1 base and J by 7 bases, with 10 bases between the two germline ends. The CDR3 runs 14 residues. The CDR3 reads CASSLYGGGEKLFF. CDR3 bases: TGTGCCAGCAGTTTATATGGGGGGGGTGAAAAACTGTTTTTT. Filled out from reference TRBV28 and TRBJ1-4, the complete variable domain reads DVKVTQSSRYLVKRTGEKVFLECVQDMDHENMFWYRQDPGLGLRLIYFSYDVKMKEKGDIPEGYSVSREKKERFSLILESASTNQTSMYLCASSLYGGGEKLFFGSGTQLSVL.

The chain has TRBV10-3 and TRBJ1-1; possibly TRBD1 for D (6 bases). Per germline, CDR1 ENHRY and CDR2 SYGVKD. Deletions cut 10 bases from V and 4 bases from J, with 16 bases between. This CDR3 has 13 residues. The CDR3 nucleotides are TGTGCCACCACAGGGTACAGCGGCACTGAAGCTTTCTTT. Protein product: CATTGYSGTEAFF.

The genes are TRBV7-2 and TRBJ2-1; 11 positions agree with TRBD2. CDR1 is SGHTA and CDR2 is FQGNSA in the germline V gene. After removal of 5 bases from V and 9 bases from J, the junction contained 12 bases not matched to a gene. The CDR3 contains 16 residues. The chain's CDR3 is CASSQISGRAHSEQFF. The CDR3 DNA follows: TGTGCCAGCAGCCAGATTAGCGGGAGGGCCCATAGTGAGCAGTTCTTC. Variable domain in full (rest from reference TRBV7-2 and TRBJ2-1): GAGVSQSPSNKVTEKGKDVELRCDPISGHTALYWYRQSLGQGLEFLIYFQGNSAPDKSGLPSDRFSAERTGGSVSTLTIQRTQQEDSAVYLCASSQISGRAHSEQFFGPGTRLTVL.

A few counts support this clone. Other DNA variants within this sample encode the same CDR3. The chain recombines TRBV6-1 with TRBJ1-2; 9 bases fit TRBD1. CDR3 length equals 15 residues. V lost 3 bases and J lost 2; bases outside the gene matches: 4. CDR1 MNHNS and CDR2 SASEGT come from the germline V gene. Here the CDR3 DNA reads TGTGCCAGCAGTGAGGTTACAGGGGGCAACTATGGCTACACCTTC. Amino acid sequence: CASSEVTGGNYGYTF.

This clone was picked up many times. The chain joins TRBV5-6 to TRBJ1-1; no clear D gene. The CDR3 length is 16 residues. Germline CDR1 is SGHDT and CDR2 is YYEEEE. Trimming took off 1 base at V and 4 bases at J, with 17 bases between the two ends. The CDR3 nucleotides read TGTGCCAGCAGCTTGTGGAGGGCAGCCCGGGGCACTGAAGCTTTCTTT. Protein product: CASSLWRAARGTEAFF.

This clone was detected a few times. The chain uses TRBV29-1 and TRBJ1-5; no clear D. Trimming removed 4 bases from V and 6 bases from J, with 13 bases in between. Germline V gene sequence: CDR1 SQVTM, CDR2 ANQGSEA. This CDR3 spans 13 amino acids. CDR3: CSVAESSTQPQHF. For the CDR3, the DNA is TGCAGCGTTGCCGAGAGTTCCACTCAGCCCCAGCATTTT. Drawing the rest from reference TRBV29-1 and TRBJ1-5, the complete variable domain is SAVISQKPSRDICQRGTSLTIQCQVDSQVTMMFWYRQQPGQSLTLIATANQGSEATYESGFVIDKFPISRPNLTFSTLTVSNMSPEDSSIYLCSVAESSTQPQHFGDGTRLSIL.

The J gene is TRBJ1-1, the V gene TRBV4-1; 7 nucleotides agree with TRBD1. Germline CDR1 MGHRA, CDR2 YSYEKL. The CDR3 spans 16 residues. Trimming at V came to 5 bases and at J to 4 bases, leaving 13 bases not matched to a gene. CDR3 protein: CASSKWGETGTTEAFF. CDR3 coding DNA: TGCGCCAGCAGCAAATGGGGGGAGACAGGGACCACTGAAGCTTTCTTT.

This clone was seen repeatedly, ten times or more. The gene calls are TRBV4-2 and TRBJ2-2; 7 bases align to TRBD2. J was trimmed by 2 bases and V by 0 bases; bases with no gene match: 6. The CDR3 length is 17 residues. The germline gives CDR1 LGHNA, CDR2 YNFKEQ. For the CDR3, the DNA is TGTGCCAGCAGCCAAGAGGAAGCGACTAGCAACACCGGGGAGCTGTTTTTT. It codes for CASSQEEATSNTGELFF.

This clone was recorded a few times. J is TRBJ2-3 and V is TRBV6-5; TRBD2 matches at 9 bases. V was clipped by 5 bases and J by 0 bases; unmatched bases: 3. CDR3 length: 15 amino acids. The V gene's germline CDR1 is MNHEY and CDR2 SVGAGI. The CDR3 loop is CASSPTSGSTDTQYF. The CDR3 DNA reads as TGTGCCAGCAGTCCGACTAGCGGAAGCACAGATACGCAGTATTTT.

CDR3 loop: CASSLVGSGETQYF. CDR3 coding DNA: TGTGCCAGCAGCTTAGTTGGTAGCGGGGAGACCCAGTACTTC. The rearrangement links TRBV7-9 to TRBJ2-5; 7 bases agree with TRBD2. V was pared by 1 base and J by 5 bases, with 4 bases of the junction left unmatched. This CDR3 region has 14 residues. Germline V gene data show CDR1 as SEHNR and CDR2 as FQNEAQ (reference sequence). Drawing the rest from reference TRBV7-9 and TRBJ2-5, the complete variable domain is DTGVSQNPRHKITKRGQNVTFRCDPISEHNRLYWYRQTLGQGPEFLTYFQNEAQLEKSRLLSDRFSAERPKGSFSTLEIQRTEQGDSAMYLCASSLVGSGETQYFGPGTRLLVL.

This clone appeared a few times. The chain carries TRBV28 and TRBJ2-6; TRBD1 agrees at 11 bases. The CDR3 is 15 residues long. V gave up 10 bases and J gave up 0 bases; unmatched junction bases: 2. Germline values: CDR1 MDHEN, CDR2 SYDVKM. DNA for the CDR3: TGTGCCACCGGGACAGGGGGCTCTGGGGCCAACGTCCTGACTTTC. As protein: CATGTGGSGANVLTF.

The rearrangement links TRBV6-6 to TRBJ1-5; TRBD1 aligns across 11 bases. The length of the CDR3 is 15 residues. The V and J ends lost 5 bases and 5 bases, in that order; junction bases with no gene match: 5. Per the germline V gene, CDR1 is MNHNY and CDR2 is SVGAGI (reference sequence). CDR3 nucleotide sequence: TGTGCCAGCAGTCCAGGACAGGGGGCGGATCAGCCCCAGCATTTT. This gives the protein CASSPGQGADQPQHF.

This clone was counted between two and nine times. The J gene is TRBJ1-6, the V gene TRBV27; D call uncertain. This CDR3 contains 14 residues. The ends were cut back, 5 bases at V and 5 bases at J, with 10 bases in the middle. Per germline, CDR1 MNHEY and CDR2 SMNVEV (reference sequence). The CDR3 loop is CASSQLEDNSPLHF. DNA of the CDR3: TGTGCCAGCAGTCAGCTGGAGGATAATTCACCCCTCCACTTT.

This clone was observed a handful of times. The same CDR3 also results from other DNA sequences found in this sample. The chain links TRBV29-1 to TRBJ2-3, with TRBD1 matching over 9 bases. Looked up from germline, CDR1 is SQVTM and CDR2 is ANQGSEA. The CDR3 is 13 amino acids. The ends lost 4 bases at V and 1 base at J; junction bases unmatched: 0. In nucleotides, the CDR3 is TGCAGCGTTGGGACAGGGGGCACAGATACGCAGTATTTT. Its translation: CSVGTGGTDTQYF.

DNA for the CDR3: TGTGCCATCAGGTCCGGGACAGGGGACACCGGGGAGCTGTTTTTT. Translation: CAIRSGTGDTGELFF. The rearrangement uses TRBV10-3 and TRBJ2-2; the match to TRBD1 covers 10 bases. Germline CDR1 and CDR2: ENHRY and SYGVKD. This CDR3 has 15 residues. V lost 6 bases and J lost 3; bases outside the gene matches: 4.

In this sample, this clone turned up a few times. The CDR3 sequence: CASRPGMDDQPQHF. In nucleotides, the CDR3 is TGTGCCAGCAGGCCAGGAATGGATGATCAGCCCCAGCATTTT. The V and J genes are TRBV7-8 and TRBJ1-5; no definite D call. CDR1 is SGHVS, CDR2 FQNEAQ, per germline. This CDR3 has 14 residues. V shed 6 bases and J shed 5 bases, with 14 bases lying between them.

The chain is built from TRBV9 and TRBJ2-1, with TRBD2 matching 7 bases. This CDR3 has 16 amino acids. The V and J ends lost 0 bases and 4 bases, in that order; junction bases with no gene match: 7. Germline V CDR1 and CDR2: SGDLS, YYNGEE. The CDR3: CASSVGGSGGYNEQFF. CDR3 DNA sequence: TGTGCCAGCAGCGTAGGCGGGAGCGGTGGATACAATGAGCAGTTCTTC.

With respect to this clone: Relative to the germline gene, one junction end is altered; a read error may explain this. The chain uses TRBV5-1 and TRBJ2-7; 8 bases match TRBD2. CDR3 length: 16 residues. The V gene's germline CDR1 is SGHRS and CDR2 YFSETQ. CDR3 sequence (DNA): TGCGCCAGCACCTTGGATTTTCAGCGGGAGTGGAACGAGCAGTACTTC. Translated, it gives CASTLDFQREWNEQYF.

CDR3 nucleotides: TGTGCCAGCAGTTTAGGGGGCGTCTCAGGCACTGAAGCTTTCTTT. Translation: CASSLGGVSGTEAFF. The chain recombines TRBV2 with TRBJ1-1, with 7 bases lining up with TRBD1. Germline CDR1 SNHLY, CDR2 FYNNEI. V gave up 5 bases and J gave up 4 bases; unmatched junction bases: 10. CDR3 size: 15 residues.

As DNA, the CDR3 is TGTGCCAGCAGCCAAGGATTAGGGACAGTCCCCGAAAAACTGTTTTTT. Translating it yields CASSQGLGTVPEKLFF. The J gene is TRBJ1-4, the V gene TRBV14, with 7 bases aligning to TRBD1. Looked up from germline, CDR1 is SGHDN and CDR2 is FVKESK. The CDR3 consists of 16 residues. V lost 1 base to trimming and J lost 8 bases; unmatched junction nucleotides: 10.

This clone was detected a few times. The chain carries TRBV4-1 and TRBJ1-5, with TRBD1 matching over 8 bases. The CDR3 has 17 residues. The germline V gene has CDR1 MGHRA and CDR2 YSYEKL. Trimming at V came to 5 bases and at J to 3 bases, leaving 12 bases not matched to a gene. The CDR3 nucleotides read TGCGCCAGCAGCTCCTACTTATGGACAGGGTACAATCAGCCCCAGCATTTT. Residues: CASSSYLWTGYNQPQHF.